These 9 T cell receptor beta chains share one sample of origin, sequenced in a study of cytotoxic CD8 clonotypes in ibrutinib-treated CLL. Assay used: immunoSEQ multiplex PCR; TCRdb lists only in-frame clones, some missing. The profile covers about 16,000 clones, with approximately 67% appearing a single time and about a sixth taken by the ten largest. The source was PBMCs, collected before ibrutinib treatment. The receptors were sampled from a human donor with chronic lymphocytic leukemia.

The V call is TRBV5-4, the J call TRBJ2-5; D gene ambiguous. V shed 1 base and J shed 1 base, with 8 bases lying between them. Germline V gene lookup returns CDR1 SGHNT and CDR2 YYREEE (reference sequence). CDR3 size: 14 residues. CDR3 bases: TGTGCCAGCAGCTTGCCGCCGCCCCAAGAGACCCAGTACTTC. Amino acids: CASSLPPPQETQYF.

The rearrangement links TRBV14 to TRBJ2-2, with D perhaps matching TRBD1 (5 bases). Trimming shortened V by 0 bases and J by 7 bases, and 9 bases separated the two germline ends. In germline, CDR1 is SGHDN, CDR2 FVKESK. There are 14 residues in the CDR3. DNA of the CDR3: TGTGCCAGCAGCCAAGATAGTAGGGGCGGGGAGCTGTTTTTT. It translates to CASSQDSRGGELFF. The variable domain in full, completed from reference TRBV14 and TRBJ2-2, reads EAGVTQFPSHSVIEKGQTVTLRCDPISGHDNLYWYRRVMGKEIKFLLHFVKESKQDESGMPNNRFLAERTGGTYSTLKVQPAELEDSGVYFCASSQDSRGGELFFGEGSRLTVL.

This chain uses TRBV19 with TRBJ1-5; 8 bases line up with TRBD1. The CDR3 covers 16 residues. Germline lookup yields CDR1 LNHDA and CDR2 SQIVND (reference sequence). Losses at the gene ends were 8 bases for V and 0 bases for J; bases not matched to a gene: 9. CDR3 DNA: TGTGCCAGTTCCCCAAGGACAGGGTATAGCAATCAGCCCCAGCATTTT. It encodes CASSPRTGYSNQPQHF. Variable domain in full (rest from reference TRBV19 and TRBJ1-5): DGGITQSPKYLFRKEGQNVTLSCEQNLNHDAMYWYRQDPGQGLRLIYYSQIVNDFQKGDIAEGYSVSREKKESFPLTVTSAQKNPTAFYLCASSPRTGYSNQPQHFGDGTRLSIL.

This clone has just a few counts. The J gene is TRBJ2-2, the V gene TRBV2, with D perhaps TRBD2 (6 bases). Germline V lookup: CDR1 SNHLY, CDR2 FYNNEI. The CDR3 is 14 amino acids. V was cut by 10 bases and J by 0 bases, with 12 bases left in between. In nucleotides, the CDR3 is TGTGCCACACCACGACTAGCGAACACCGGGGAGCTGTTTTTT. Protein product: CATPRLANTGELFF.

This sequence joins TRBV4-1 and TRBJ1-1; 10 bases match TRBD1. The CDR3 has 18 amino acids. Trimming removed 4 bases from V and 4 bases from J; junction bases left unmatched: 15. CDR1 is MGHRA, CDR2 YSYEKL, per germline. CDR3 residues: CASSLSGDRGGFGTEAFF. The DNA of the CDR3 is TGCGCCAGCAGCCTTTCGGGGGACAGGGGTGGTTTTGGCACTGAAGCTTTCTTT.

The chain links TRBV6-1 to TRBJ1-6; D is undetermined. Trimming shortened V by 8 bases and J by 4 bases, and 12 bases separated the two germline ends. The CDR3 runs to 14 residues. Per germline, CDR1 MNHNS and CDR2 SASEGT. This CDR3 is CASSYQFYNSPLHF. The DNA of the CDR3 is TGTGCCAGCTCCTATCAGTTTTATAATTCACCCCTCCACTTT.

This chain connects TRBV5-1 to TRBJ2-3, with a possible D match to TRBD1 (6 bases). Germline V gene lookup returns CDR1 SGHRS and CDR2 YFSETQ. The CDR3 consists of 13 residues. The V end was cut by 3 bases, the J end by 6 bases, with 11 bases between. The CDR3 region has the DNA TGCGCCAGCAGCTCACAGGGTCTGGATACGCAGTATTTT. It codes for CASSSQGLDTQYF.

In nucleotides, the CDR3 is TGCGCCAGCAGCTCGACGTCCGGCGTGTGGGGTGAAGCTTTCTTT. The encoded protein is CASSSTSGVWGEAFF. The V call is TRBV5-1, the J call TRBJ1-1; no clear D. CDR3 length: 15 residues. The ends were cut back, 3 bases at V and 7 bases at J, with 19 bases in the middle. From germline, CDR1 is SGHRS and CDR2 YFSETQ.

V is TRBV6-6 and J is TRBJ1-5, with D tentatively TRBD1 (5 bases). This CDR3 comprises 11 residues. The V end was cut by 6 bases, the J end by 7 bases, with 7 bases between. In germline, CDR1 is MNHNY, CDR2 SVGAGI (reference sequence). CDR3 loop: CASSQGQPQHF. In nucleotides, the CDR3 is TGTGCCAGCAGCCAGGGACAGCCCCAGCATTTT.